This T cell receptor (beta chain) was sequenced for a study of a mutant IDH1 vaccine in newly diagnosed glioma. Turning to the study itself: Vaccination followed radiotherapy alone by 4-6 weeks, or accompanied temozolomide cycles. Beforehand, treatment had been radiotherapy, temozolomide, or both; the majority received both.

The time point here: week 35, safety follow-up. The content of each vaccine dose was 300 ug of mutant IDH1 20-mer peptide, and topical imiquimod accompanied it. The study, taken as a whole, reports: Pseudoprogression seemingly bore no relation to changes in top peripheral T cell clonotypes. The study observed vaccine-induced immune responses in more than 80% of patients.

Remarks on this clone: Its antigen remains unidentified.

Assay: immunoSEQ multiplex PCR; the TCRdb copy retains only in-frame clones and omits some. The repertoire holds about 54,000 clones, with roughly 84% as singletons. CDR1 and CDR2 (germline): SGHVS, FQNEAQ. CDR3 length: 12 residues. Trimming removed 3 bases from V and 11 bases from J, with 10 bases in between. The chain recombines TRBV7-8 with TRBJ2-2, with a weak D call TRBD2 (6 bases). The sample consisted of PBMCs, taken from a glioma patient whose treatment included an IDH1 peptide vaccine. This clonotype was obtained from a woman under 30 with glioma. The CDR3 DNA sequence: TGTGCCAGCAGCTTTGGGACTGCCGAGCTGTTTTTT. Translated, it gives CASSFGTAELFF.